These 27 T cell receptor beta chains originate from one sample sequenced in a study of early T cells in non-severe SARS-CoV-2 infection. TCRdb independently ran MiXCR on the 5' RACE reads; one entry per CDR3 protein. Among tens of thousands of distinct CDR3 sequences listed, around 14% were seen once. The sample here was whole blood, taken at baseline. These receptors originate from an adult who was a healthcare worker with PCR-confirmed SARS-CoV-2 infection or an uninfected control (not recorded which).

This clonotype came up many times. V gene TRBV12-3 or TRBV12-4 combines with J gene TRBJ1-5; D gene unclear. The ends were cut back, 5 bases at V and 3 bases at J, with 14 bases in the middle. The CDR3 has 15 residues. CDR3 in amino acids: CASSPREGFNQPQHF. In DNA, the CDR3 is TGTGCCAGCAGTCCCCGTGAAGGGTTCAATCAGCCCCAGCATTTT.

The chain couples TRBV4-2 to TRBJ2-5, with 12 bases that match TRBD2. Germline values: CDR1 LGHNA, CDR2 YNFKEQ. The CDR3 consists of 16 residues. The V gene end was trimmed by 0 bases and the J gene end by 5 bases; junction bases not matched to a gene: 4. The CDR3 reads CASSQELAGGSETQYF. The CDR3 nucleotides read TGTGCCAGCAGCCAAGAGCTAGCGGGAGGGAGCGAGACCCAGTACTTC.

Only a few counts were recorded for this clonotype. The CDR3 nucleotides are TGTGCCAGCAGCTTGGGAGGTTGGGACACTGAAGCTTTCTTT. Its protein product is CASSLGGWDTEAFF. The chain has TRBV5-4 and TRBJ1-1, with D uncertain. This CDR3 is built from 14 residues. V lost 0 bases and J 3 bases, leaving 9 bases between the germline ends. Germline V gene lookup returns CDR1 SGHNT and CDR2 YYREEE (reference sequence).

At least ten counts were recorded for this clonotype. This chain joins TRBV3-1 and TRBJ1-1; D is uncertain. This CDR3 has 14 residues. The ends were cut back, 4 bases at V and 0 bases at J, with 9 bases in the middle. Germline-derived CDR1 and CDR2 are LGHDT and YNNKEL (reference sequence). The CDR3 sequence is CASSPLGLNTEAFF. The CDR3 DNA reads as TGTGCCAGCAGCCCCCTTGGGCTGAACACTGAAGCTTTCTTT.

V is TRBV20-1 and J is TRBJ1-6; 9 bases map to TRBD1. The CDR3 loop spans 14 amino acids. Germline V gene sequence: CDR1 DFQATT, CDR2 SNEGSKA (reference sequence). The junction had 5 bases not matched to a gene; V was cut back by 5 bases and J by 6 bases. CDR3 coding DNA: TGCAGTGCTGGACAGGGGCTGGGTAATTCACCCCTCCACTTT. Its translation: CSAGQGLGNSPLHF.

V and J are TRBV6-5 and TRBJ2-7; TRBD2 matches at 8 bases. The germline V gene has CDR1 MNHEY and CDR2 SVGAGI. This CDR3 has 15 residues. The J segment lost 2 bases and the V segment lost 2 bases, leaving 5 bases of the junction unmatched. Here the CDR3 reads CASSYRSGSPYEQYF. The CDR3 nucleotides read TGTGCCAGCAGTTACCGGAGCGGGAGCCCCTACGAGCAGTACTTC.

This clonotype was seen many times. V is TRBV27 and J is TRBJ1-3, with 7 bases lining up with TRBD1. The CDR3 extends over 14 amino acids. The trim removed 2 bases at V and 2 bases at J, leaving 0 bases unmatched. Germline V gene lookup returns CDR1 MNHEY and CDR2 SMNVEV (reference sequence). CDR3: CASSLQGAGNTIYF. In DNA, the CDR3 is TGTGCCAGCAGTTTACAGGGGGCTGGAAACACCATATATTTT.

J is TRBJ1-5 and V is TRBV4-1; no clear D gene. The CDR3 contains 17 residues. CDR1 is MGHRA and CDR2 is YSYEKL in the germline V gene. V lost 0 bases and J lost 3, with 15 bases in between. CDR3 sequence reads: CASSQDPPTRPNQPQHF. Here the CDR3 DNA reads TGCGCCAGCAGCCAAGATCCCCCGACACGGCCCAATCAGCCCCAGCATTTT.

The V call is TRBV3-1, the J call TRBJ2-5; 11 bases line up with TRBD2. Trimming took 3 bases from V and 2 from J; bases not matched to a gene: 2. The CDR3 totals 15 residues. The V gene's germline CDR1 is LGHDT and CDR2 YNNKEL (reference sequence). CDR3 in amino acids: CASSQGLAVQETQYF. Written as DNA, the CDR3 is TGTGCCAGCAGCCAGGGACTAGCGGTACAAGAGACCCAGTACTTC.

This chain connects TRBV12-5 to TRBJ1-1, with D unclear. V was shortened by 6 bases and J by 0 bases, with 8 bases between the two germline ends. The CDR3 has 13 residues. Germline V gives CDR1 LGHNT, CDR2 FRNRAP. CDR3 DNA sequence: TGTGCTAGTGGAGCGGGGATGAACACTGAAGCTTTCTTT. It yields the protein CASGAGMNTEAFF.

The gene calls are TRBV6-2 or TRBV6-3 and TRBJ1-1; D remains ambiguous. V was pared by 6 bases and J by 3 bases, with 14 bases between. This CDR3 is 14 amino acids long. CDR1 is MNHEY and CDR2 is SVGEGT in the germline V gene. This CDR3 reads CASSLDGPYTEAFF. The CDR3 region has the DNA TGTGCCAGCAGCCTAGACGGCCCCTACACTGAAGCTTTCTTT.

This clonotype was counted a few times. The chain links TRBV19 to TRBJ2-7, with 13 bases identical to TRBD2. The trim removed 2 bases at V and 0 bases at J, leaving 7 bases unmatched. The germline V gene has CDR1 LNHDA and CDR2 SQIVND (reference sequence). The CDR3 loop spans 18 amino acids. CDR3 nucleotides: TGTGCCAGTAGTATAATTGGACTAGCGGGAGCCACCTCCTACGAGCAGTACTTC. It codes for CASSIIGLAGATSYEQYF.

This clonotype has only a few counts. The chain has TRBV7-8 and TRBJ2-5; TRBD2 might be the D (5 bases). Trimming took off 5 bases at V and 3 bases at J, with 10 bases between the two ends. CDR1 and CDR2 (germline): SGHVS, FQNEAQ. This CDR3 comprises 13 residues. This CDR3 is CASSPSAEETQYF. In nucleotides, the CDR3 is TGTGCCAGCAGCCCCTCAGCGGAAGAGACCCAGTACTTC. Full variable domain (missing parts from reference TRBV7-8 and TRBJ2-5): GAGVSQSPRYKVAKRGQDVALRCDPISGHVSLFWYQQALGQGPEFLTYFQNEAQLDKSGLPSDRFFAERPEGSVSTLKIQRTQQEDSAVYLCASSPSAEETQYFGPGTRLLVL.

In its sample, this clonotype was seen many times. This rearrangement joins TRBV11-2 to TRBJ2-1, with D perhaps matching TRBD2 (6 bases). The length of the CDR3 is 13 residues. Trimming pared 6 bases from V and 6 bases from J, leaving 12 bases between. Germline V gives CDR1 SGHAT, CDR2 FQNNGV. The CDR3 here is CASRVGGPNEQFF. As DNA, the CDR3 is TGTGCCAGCAGGGTCGGGGGACCCAATGAGCAGTTCTTC. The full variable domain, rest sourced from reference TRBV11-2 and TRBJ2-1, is EAGVAQSPRYKIIEKRQSVAFWCNPISGHATLYWYQQILGQGPKLLIQFQNNGVVDDSQLPKDRFSAERLKGVDSTLKIQPAKLEDSAVYLCASRVGGPNEQFFGPGTRLTVL.

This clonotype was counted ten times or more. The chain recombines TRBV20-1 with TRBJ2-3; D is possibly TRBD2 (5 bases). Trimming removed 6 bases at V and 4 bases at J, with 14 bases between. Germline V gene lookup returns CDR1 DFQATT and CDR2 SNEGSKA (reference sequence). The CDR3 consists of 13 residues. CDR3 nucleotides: TGCAGTGCCCGGCCATCGGACTCAGATACGCAGTATTTT. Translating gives CSARPSDSDTQYF.

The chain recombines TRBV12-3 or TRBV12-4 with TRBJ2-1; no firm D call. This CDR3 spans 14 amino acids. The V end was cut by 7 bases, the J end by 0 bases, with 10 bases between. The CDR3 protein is CASTIDSSYNEQFF. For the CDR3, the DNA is TGTGCCAGCACCATAGATAGCTCCTACAATGAGCAGTTCTTC.

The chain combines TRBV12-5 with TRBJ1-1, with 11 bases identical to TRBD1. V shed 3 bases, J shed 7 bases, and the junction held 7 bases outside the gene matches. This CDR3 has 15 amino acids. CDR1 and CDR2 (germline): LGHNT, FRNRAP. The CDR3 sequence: CASGFAGTGGIEAFF. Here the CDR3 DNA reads TGTGCTAGTGGTTTCGCCGGGACAGGGGGAATTGAAGCTTTCTTT.

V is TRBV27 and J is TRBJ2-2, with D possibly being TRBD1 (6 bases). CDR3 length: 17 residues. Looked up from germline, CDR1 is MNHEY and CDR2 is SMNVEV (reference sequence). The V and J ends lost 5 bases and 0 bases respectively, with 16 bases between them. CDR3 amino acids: CASSPVGTRANTGELFF. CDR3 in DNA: TGTGCCAGCAGTCCAGTAGGGACACGAGCGAACACCGGGGAGCTGTTTTTT.

CDR3 coding DNA: TGTGCCAGCAGTGCAACAGGGGGCCCCCCCTACGAGCAGTACTTC. Protein product: CASSATGGPPYEQYF. The genes are TRBV7-9 and TRBJ2-7, with 9 positions matching TRBD1. The germline CDR1 and CDR2 sequences are SEHNR and FQNEAQ (reference sequence). Unmatched junction bases numbered 8, after V lost 6 bases and J lost 2 bases. This CDR3 region has 15 residues.

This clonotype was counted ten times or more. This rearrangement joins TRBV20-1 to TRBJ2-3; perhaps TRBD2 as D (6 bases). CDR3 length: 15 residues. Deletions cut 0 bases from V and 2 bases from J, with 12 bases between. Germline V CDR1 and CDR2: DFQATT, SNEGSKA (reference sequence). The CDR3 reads CSARDPGLPTDTQYF. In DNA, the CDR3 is TGCAGTGCTAGAGATCCGGGACTGCCCACAGATACGCAGTATTTT.

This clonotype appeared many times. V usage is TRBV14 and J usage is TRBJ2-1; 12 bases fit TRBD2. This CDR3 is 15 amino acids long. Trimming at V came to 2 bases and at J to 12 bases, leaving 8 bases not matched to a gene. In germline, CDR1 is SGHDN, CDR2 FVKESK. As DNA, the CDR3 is TGTGCCAGCAGCCAATCATTGACTAGCGGGGGAAGGCAGTTCTTC. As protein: CASSQSLTSGGRQFF.

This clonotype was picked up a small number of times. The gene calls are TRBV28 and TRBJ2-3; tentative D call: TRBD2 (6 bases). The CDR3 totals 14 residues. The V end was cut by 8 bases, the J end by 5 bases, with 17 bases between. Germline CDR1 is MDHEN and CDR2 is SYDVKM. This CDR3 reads CASEGPGEGDTQYF. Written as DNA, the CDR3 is TGTGCCAGCGAGGGACCGGGGGAAGGAGATACGCAGTATTTT.

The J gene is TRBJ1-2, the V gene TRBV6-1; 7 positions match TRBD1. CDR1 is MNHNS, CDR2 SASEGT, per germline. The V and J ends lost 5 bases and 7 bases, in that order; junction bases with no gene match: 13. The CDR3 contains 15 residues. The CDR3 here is CASSLLDRRIFGYTF. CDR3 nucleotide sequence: TGTGCCAGCAGTTTACTGGACAGGCGGATCTTTGGCTACACCTTC.

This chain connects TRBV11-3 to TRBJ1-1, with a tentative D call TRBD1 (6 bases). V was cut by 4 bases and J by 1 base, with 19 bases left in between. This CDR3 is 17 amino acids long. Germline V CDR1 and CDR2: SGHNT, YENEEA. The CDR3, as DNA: TGTGCCAGCAGCTCCCGAGGAGGGGGGCTGGGGAACACTGAAGCTTTCTTT. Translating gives CASSSRGGGLGNTEAFF.

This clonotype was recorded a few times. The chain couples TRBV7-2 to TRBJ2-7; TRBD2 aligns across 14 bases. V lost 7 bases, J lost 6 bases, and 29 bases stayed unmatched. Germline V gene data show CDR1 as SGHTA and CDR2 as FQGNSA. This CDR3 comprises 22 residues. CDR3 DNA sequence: TGTGCCAGCACCCAGATCCGCCGGCCGGGACTAGCGGGGGTTACGCACCTATGCGAGCAGTACTTC. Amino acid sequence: CASTQIRRPGLAGVTHLCEQYF.

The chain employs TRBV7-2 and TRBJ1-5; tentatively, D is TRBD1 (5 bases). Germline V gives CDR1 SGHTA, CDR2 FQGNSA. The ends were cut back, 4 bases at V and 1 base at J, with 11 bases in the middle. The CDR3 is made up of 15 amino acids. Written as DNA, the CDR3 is TGTGCCAGCAGCTCTCAGGGTTACAGCAATCAGCCCCAGCATTTT. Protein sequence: CASSSQGYSNQPQHF. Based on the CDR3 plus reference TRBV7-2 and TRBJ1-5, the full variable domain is GAGVSQSPSNKVTEKGKDVELRCDPISGHTALYWYRQSLGQGLEFLIYFQGNSAPDKSGLPSDRFSAERTGGSVSTLTIQRTQQEDSAVYLCASSSQGYSNQPQHFGDGTRLSIL.

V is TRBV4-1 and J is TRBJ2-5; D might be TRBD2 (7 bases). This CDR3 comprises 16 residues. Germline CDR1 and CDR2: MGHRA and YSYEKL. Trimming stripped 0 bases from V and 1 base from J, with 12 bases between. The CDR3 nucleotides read TGCGCCAGCAGCCAAGACGGCGGGGGCCTCCAAGAGACCCAGTACTTC. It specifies CASSQDGGGLQETQYF.